This T cell receptor beta chain was observed in a study of T cell changes during pregnancy in multiple sclerosis. CDR1 is MNHNS and CDR2 is SASEGT in the germline V gene. This CDR3 spans 14 amino acids. V lost 5 bases to trimming and J lost 4 bases; unmatched junction nucleotides: 5. Libraries were prepared by immunoSEQ multiplex PCR; TCRdb keeps only in-frame clonotypes and omits some of them. The table includes over 35,000 clones, about 90% detected once. Sequences were derived from CD4+ T cells from peripheral blood mononuclear cells, sampled in the third trimester of pregnancy. The V gene is TRBV6-1, the J gene TRBJ2-5, with 9 bases identical to TRBD1. The clonotype comes from a female donor in good health, enrolled as a control in a pregnancy study. Written as DNA, the CDR3 is TGTGCCAGCAGTTTCACAGGGGGCTCAGAGACCCAGTACTTC. Encoded protein: CASSFTGGSETQYF.